Each of the 4 T cell receptor beta chains below was sequenced from the same sample in a study of blood T cell repertoires in COVID-19. Using immunoSEQ multiplex PCR, the repertoire was profiled, and TCRdb retains in-frame clones only, with some absent. The sample holds over 100,000 clones, about 89% seen once. Specimen: peripheral blood. These receptors were taken from a man in his forties with acute or convalescent COVID-19.

The chain joins TRBV18 to TRBJ1-3; 7 bases map to TRBD1. This CDR3 region has 15 residues. The V and J ends lost 8 bases and 3 bases, in that order; junction bases with no gene match: 10. Germline loops: CDR1 KGHSH, CDR2 LQKENI. DNA of the CDR3: TGTGCCAGCATGGACAGGTCCGGAGGTGGAAACACCATATATTTT. Its translation is CASMDRSGGGNTIYF.

This sequence joins TRBV5-1 and TRBJ2-4, with a weak D call TRBD2 (6 bases). V was trimmed by 0 bases and J by 7 bases, leaving 14 bases between them. CDR1 and CDR2 from the germline V gene are SGHRS and YFSETQ. The length of the CDR3 is 15 residues. CDR3 loop: CASSLDRGSLNIQYF. As DNA, the CDR3 is TGCGCCAGCAGCTTGGATCGGGGGAGTTTGAACATTCAGTACTTC.

This chain uses TRBV9 with TRBJ2-1, with D perhaps TRBD1 (6 bases). CDR1 and CDR2 (germline): SGDLS, YYNGEE. Deletions cut 4 bases from V and 2 bases from J, with 13 bases between. The CDR3 has 15 amino acids. As DNA, the CDR3 is TGTGCCAGCAGCCCGTCCGGGACAACCTACAATGAGCAGTTCTTC. This codes for CASSPSGTTYNEQFF.

The chain uses TRBV30 and TRBJ1-1; D is possibly TRBD1 (6 bases). Per germline, CDR1 GTSNPN and CDR2 SVGIG (reference sequence). The length of the CDR3 is 13 residues. V lost 8 bases and J 0 bases, leaving 13 bases between the germline ends. CDR3 protein: CAQRGTVNTEAFF. CDR3 DNA sequence: TGTGCCCAGAGGGGGACGGTGAACACTGAAGCTTTCTTT.